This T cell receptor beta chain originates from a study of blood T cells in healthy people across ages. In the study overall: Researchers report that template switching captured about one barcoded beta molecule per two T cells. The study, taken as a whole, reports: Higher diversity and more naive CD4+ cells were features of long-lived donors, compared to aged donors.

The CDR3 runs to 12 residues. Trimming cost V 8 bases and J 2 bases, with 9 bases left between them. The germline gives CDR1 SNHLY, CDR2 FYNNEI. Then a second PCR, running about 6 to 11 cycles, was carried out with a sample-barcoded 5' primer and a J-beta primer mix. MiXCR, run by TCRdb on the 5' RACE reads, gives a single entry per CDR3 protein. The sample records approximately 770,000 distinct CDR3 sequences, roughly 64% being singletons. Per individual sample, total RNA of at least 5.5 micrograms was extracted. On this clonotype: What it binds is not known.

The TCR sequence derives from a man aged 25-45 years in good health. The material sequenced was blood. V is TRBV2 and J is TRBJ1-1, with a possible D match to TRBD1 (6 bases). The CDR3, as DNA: TGTGCCAGCCAGACAGGAAACACTGAAGCTTTCTTT. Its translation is CASQTGNTEAFF. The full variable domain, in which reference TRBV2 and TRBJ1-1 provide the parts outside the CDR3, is EPEVTQTPSHQVTQMGQEVILRCVPISNHLYFYWYRQILGQKVEFLVSFYNNEISEKSEIFDDQFSVERPDGSNFTLKIRSTKLEDSAMYFCASQTGNTEAFFGQGTRLTVV.